Described below is a single TCR beta chain sequence and its context. This clone's antigen is unknown. Base qualities are missing; no much larger clone stands one base away. The CDR3 starts with the cysteine, ends with the phenylalanine, and has 15 residues. Just CDR3 DNA is preserved here, 45 bases in frame from base 1. Reading the germline V gene (reference sequence) gives CDR1 MNHNY and CDR2 SVGAGI. Trimming removed 6 bases from V and 3 bases from J; the gene matches leave 9 bases unexplained. The entry originates in a study of blood T cell repertoires in COVID-19 (TCRdb year 2020). With regard to the full study: The collaborator samples originated in the United States, Italy and Spain and spanned the acute and convalescent phases of COVID-19. The prospective study material was composed of cDNA or gDNA derived from T cells, B-cell-depleted T cells, or PBMCs. Deeply sampled blood TCRbeta repertoires from subjects exposed to, actively infected with, or recovered from COVID-19 were included in the dataset. The repertoires were made available in a free public database intended to serve as a resource for research on the immune response to SARS-CoV-2. Samples were obtained from the ongoing ImmuneRACE study (first 160 participants) and from 1,254 subjects provided by 6 global collaborators. The sample metadata nearly always contained a de-identified subject ID, COVID-19 status, age in years and sex. Where HLA class I and class II types were available, the types were taken from metadata supplied by the sample provider, not from assay-based typing.

The full study reports these points: The amount of clinical and demographic metadata varied by source and participant and was provided uncurated.

Each collaborating institution followed its own protocols to collect whole blood in K2EDTA tubes. For TCRbeta analysis, collaborators shipped samples in one of three forms: frozen whole blood, isolated PBMCs, or DNA extracted from either of those sample types. TCRbeta CDR3 regions were amplified from genomic DNA by means of the immunoSEQ Assay, a bias-controlled multiplex PCR. The original pipeline was this. The number of nucleated cells in each sample was estimated by amplification of reference gene primers within the assay. To quantify the absolute abundance of each unique TCRbeta CDR3 rearrangement, sequence reads were collapsed and filtered. For each sample, productive Simpson clonality was calculated by taking the square root of Simpson's diversity index across productive rearrangements. What TCRdb holds here is the immuneACCESS table cut down to in-frame rearrangements. Part of the clones is not present; checked against another copy, under half of the missing clones reflect an unresolved V gene, and the others are unexplained. V and J calls and clone size are copied from that table; D and trimming were computed from the DNA. In all, the sample holds some 75,000 clones, and around nine tenths of those were seen once. Around 2.5% of the sample is taken by the ten largest.

The chain employs TRBV6-6 and TRBJ2-7, with TRBD1 matching 9 junction bases. The sequenced material came from peripheral blood. This sequence was found in a man aged 65 to 85 with active or convalescent COVID-19. The encoded CDR3 is CASSTPTGGGYEQYF. The nucleotide sequence reads TGTGCCAGCAGCACGCCGACAGGGGGGGGCTACGAGCAGTACTTC.